Following are 27 T cell receptor beta chains from one sample sequenced in a study of blood T cell repertoires in COVID-19. Assay used: immunoSEQ multiplex PCR; TCRdb lists only in-frame clones, some missing. This sample has 200,000 or so clones, with approximately 81% found just once. The sequenced sample consisted of peripheral blood. The receptors stem from a woman over 75 with acute or convalescent COVID-19.

The chain's CDR3 is CASSSGTAYSGNTIYF. CDR3 nucleotides: TGTGCCAGCAGCTCAGGGACAGCCTACTCTGGAAACACCATATATTTT. The chain is built from TRBV5-5 and TRBJ1-3, with TRBD1 matching over 7 bases. The CDR3 has 16 residues. Germline V gene sequence: CDR1 SGHKS, CDR2 YYEKEE (reference sequence). The V gene end was trimmed by 3 bases and the J gene end by 0 bases; junction bases not matched to a gene: 6.

The chain employs TRBV6-6 and TRBJ1-6, with TRBD1 matching over 10 bases. This CDR3 contains 16 residues. J gave up 7 bases and V 5 bases, and 8 bases lay outside the gene matches. The V gene's germline CDR1 is MNHNY and CDR2 SVGAGI (reference sequence). CDR3 sequence reads: CASSRSRDRGNSPLHF. CDR3 coding DNA: TGTGCCAGCAGTCGAAGCCGGGACAGGGGCAATTCACCCCTCCACTTT.

The chain recombines TRBV21-1 with TRBJ2-3; TRBD2, the table's D call, was not compared with the DNA. TRBV21-1 is recorded as a pseudogene. The CDR3 sequence is 14 residues long. In DNA, the CDR3 is TGTGCCAGCACCATGCGTCCTAGCACAGATACGCAGTATTTT. This translates into CASTMRPSTDTQYF.

This chain joins TRBV3-1 (or the pseudogene TRBV3-2) and TRBJ1-2; D gene ambiguous. Trimming pared 0 bases from V and 13 bases from J, leaving 9 bases between. The CDR3 spans 11 residues. Germline V gene lookup returns CDR1 LGHDT and CDR2 YNNKEL (reference sequence). Here the CDR3 reads CASSQEIRITF. The CDR3 nucleotides read TGTGCCAGCAGCCAAGAGATCAGGATCACCTTC.

The V and J genes are TRBV19 and TRBJ1-5; no firm D call. Trimming removed 7 bases at V and 0 bases at J, with 10 bases between. The germline V gene has CDR1 LNHDA and CDR2 SQIVND (reference sequence). There are 14 residues in the CDR3. The CDR3 sequence is CASIPRNSNQPQHF. The CDR3 nucleotides are TGTGCCAGTATTCCCAGAAATAGCAATCAGCCCCAGCATTTT.

The DNA for the CDR3 is TGTGCCAGCAGCTTGGGCGAACGCTACGAGCAGTACTTC. Translating gives CASSLGERYEQYF. The chain is built from TRBV7-8 and TRBJ2-7, with D unresolved. The V end was cut by 3 bases, the J end by 3 bases, with 9 bases between. In germline, CDR1 is SGHVS, CDR2 FQNEAQ. This CDR3 is built from 13 residues.

V usage is TRBV3-1 (or the pseudogene TRBV3-2) and J usage is TRBJ2-3; 13 bases fit TRBD2. The CDR3 consists of 16 residues. The V gene end was trimmed by 2 bases and the J gene end by 5 bases; junction bases not matched to a gene: 4. Germline CDR1 reads LGHDT; CDR2 reads YNNKEL (reference sequence). CDR3 region: CASSQTSGGAGDTQYF. The CDR3 DNA sequence: TGTGCCAGCAGCCAAACTAGCGGGGGGGCGGGAGATACGCAGTATTTT.

For this clone: Additional DNA sequences in this sample encode the identical CDR3. The chain recombines TRBV19 with TRBJ2-6; 8 bases align to TRBD2. This CDR3 contains 16 residues. From germline, CDR1 is LNHDA and CDR2 SQIVND (reference sequence). V gave up 3 bases and J gave up 2 bases; unmatched junction bases: 3. The CDR3 DNA is TGTGCCAGTAGTATTCCGGGGGGGGCTGGGGCCAACGTCCTGACTTTC. Translating gives CASSIPGGAGANVLTF.

The chain uses TRBV29-1 and TRBJ1-2, with 10 bases matching TRBD1. This CDR3 has 15 amino acids. The V gene end was trimmed by 2 bases and the J gene end by 4 bases; junction bases not matched to a gene: 7. CDR1 SQVTM and CDR2 ANQGSEA come from the germline V gene. CDR3 loop: CSVEIGDRGSYGYTF. The CDR3 region has the DNA TGCAGCGTTGAAATAGGGGACAGGGGATCCTATGGCTACACCTTC.

The V call is TRBV21-1, the J call TRBJ1-2; the table's TRBD1 call for D was not verified on the DNA. TRBV21-1 is termed a pseudogene. The CDR3 is 14 residues long. The CDR3 nucleotides read TGTGCCAGCAGCAACCGTCAGGGGGGCTATGGCTACACCTTC. Amino acids: CASSNRQGGYGYTF.

This clone was counted once. CDR3 residues: CASSYPGTSGGTEQFF. The CDR3 DNA reads as TGTGCCAGCAGTTACCCCGGGACTAGCGGGGGGACTGAGCAGTTCTTC. The V and J genes are TRBV6-6 and TRBJ2-1; 15 bases match TRBD2. This CDR3 comprises 16 residues. V trimming: 2 bases; J trimming: 9 bases; junction bases outside the gene matches: 5. The germline V gene has CDR1 MNHNY and CDR2 SVGAGI (reference sequence).

The rearrangement links TRBV10-3 to TRBJ2-7, with 9 bases lining up with TRBD2. Germline V lookup: CDR1 ENHRY, CDR2 SYGVKD. After removal of 10 bases from V and 2 bases from J, the junction contained 12 bases not matched to a gene. The CDR3 contains 15 residues. CDR3 nucleotide sequence: TGTGCCACCGGGGCCGCGGGACTAGCCGCCTACGAGCAGTACTTC. It specifies CATGAAGLAAYEQYF.

The chain has TRBV6-9 and TRBJ1-1; D possibly corresponds to TRBD1 (5 bases). Trimming removed 2 bases from V and 1 base from J, with 8 bases in between. The CDR3 is 14 amino acids. Germline loops: CDR1 MNHGY, CDR2 SVAAGI. The CDR3 coding sequence is TGTGCCAGCAGTTATGGGGCAGAGAACACTGAAGCTTTCTTT. It encodes CASSYGAENTEAFF.

The chain combines TRBV9 with TRBJ2-3; D gene unclear. Germline CDR1 reads SGDLS; CDR2 reads YYNGEE. This CDR3 comprises 12 residues. Trimming took off 3 bases at V and 1 base at J, with 3 bases between the two ends. The CDR3 nucleotides are TGTGCCAGCAGCGGAGGCACAGATACGCAGTATTTT. This sequence encodes CASSGGTDTQYF.

This clone was observed a few times. The V call is TRBV27, the J call TRBJ2-7; TRBD1 aligns across 10 bases. This CDR3 has 15 amino acids. Germline V lookup: CDR1 MNHEY, CDR2 SMNVEV (reference sequence). V gave up 4 bases and J gave up 7 bases; unmatched junction bases: 10. CDR3 nucleotide sequence: TGTGCCAGCAGTTATGGGCGGGACAGGGGAAGGGAGCAGTACTTC. It is translated as CASSYGRDRGREQYF.

This clone has a handful of counts. V usage is TRBV30 and J usage is TRBJ1-1, with 10 bases identical to TRBD1. CDR3 length equals 13 residues. CDR1 and CDR2 from the germline V gene are GTSNPN and SVGIG (reference sequence). V dropped 3 bases and J dropped 4; count of bases not matched to a gene: 2. CDR3 coding DNA: TGTGCCTGGAGCCGGGACAGGGGCACTGAAGCTTTCTTT. Encoded protein: CAWSRDRGTEAFF.

This clone was detected a few times. The genes are TRBV18 and TRBJ1-3; 8 bases line up with TRBD1. Trimming cost V 4 bases and J 8 bases; bases outside gene matches: 10. Germline V gene data show CDR1 as KGHSH and CDR2 as LQKENI. The CDR3 covers 15 residues. CDR3 sequence: CASSLDRALGDTIYF. The CDR3 DNA follows: TGTGCCAGCTCACTGGACAGGGCCCTCGGGGACACCATATATTTT.

This clone has only a few counts. The rearrangement uses TRBV7-2 and TRBJ2-2, with a possible D match to TRBD2 (6 bases). The CDR3 covers 16 residues. V was shortened by 0 bases and J by 5 bases, with 13 bases between the two germline ends. CDR1 is SGHTA, CDR2 FQGNSA, per germline. The CDR3 DNA follows: TGTGCCAGCAGCTTAGCTTTGTTGGCGGGGACCGGGGAGCTGTTTTTT. Residues: CASSLALLAGTGELFF.

This clone has just a few counts. The chain recombines TRBV2 with TRBJ1-5, with no clear D. The CDR3 is 13 amino acids. V lost 0 bases and J 5 bases, leaving 5 bases between the germline ends. CDR1 is SNHLY and CDR2 is FYNNEI in the germline V gene. CDR3 sequence reads: CASSEALYQPQHF. For the CDR3, the DNA is TGTGCCAGCAGTGAAGCCCTGTATCAGCCCCAGCATTTT.

This sequence joins TRBV30 and TRBJ1-4, with D uncertain. Germline CDR1 reads GTSNPN; CDR2 reads SVGIG (reference sequence). The CDR3 sequence is 14 residues long. V lost 0 bases and J 2 bases, leaving 7 bases between the germline ends. CDR3 protein: CAWSVPGTNEKLFF. DNA for the CDR3: TGTGCCTGGAGTGTACCAGGTACTAATGAAAAACTGTTTTTT.

This chain connects TRBV29-1 to TRBJ1-1, with 10 bases matching TRBD1. The V gene end was trimmed by 7 bases and the J gene end by 3 bases; junction bases not matched to a gene: 5. The CDR3 has 13 residues. CDR1 and CDR2 (germline): SQVTM, ANQGSEA. CDR3 amino acids: CSGRTGGDTEAFF. CDR3 nucleotide sequence: TGCAGCGGCCGGACAGGGGGGGACACTGAAGCTTTCTTT.

The chain has TRBV23-1 and TRBJ1-4, with TRBD1 identical over 9 bases. TRBV23-1 is filed as an ORF, its function uncertain. The CDR3 is 16 amino acids. V lost 3 bases and J lost 7; bases outside the gene matches: 9. The CDR3 loop reads CASSHLQQGAAEKLFF. CDR3 DNA sequence: TGCGCCAGCAGTCATCTCCAACAGGGGGCGGCTGAAAAACTGTTTTTT.

The chain carries TRBV12-5 and TRBJ1-1; no definite D call. Germline lookup yields CDR1 LGHNT and CDR2 FRNRAP. Between the trimmed V and J ends, which lost 1 base and 10 bases, there was a span of 10 bases. This CDR3 is 12 amino acids long. As DNA, the CDR3 is TGTGCTAGTGGTTTGGGTCCCGTCGGAGCTTTCTTT. It codes for CASGLGPVGAFF.

This clone was counted between two and nine times. J is TRBJ2-2 and V is TRBV30; 9 bases agree with TRBD2. The CDR3 spans 17 residues. Germline trimming cut 4 bases from V and 8 bases from J; bases unmatched to any gene: 17. CDR1 is GTSNPN, CDR2 SVGIG, per germline (reference sequence). This CDR3 is CAWNGRASGDARGELFF. For the CDR3, the DNA is TGTGCCTGGAACGGACGAGCTAGCGGGGACGCACGGGGGGAGCTGTTTTTT.

This clone was found once. The chain recombines TRBV27 with TRBJ2-7; a weak D match, TRBD1 (5 bases). The CDR3 extends over 13 amino acids. V shed 2 bases and J shed 3 bases, with 8 bases lying between them. Germline values: CDR1 MNHEY, CDR2 SMNVEV (reference sequence). CDR3 sequence (DNA): TGTGCCAGCAGTTTACGAAGGGGCTACGAGCAGTACTTC. It codes for CASSLRRGYEQYF.

The chain combines TRBV5-4 with TRBJ2-5; D gene uncertain. The CDR3 runs to 14 residues. Trimming cost V 4 bases and J 4 bases, with 14 bases left between them. Per germline, CDR1 SGHNT and CDR2 YYREEE (reference sequence). The CDR3 reads CASSREVPGETQYF. In nucleotides, the CDR3 is TGTGCCAGCAGCAGAGAGGTGCCGGGAGAGACCCAGTACTTC. The whole variable domain, remainder taken from reference TRBV5-4 and TRBJ2-5, is ETGVTQSPTHLIKTRGQQVTLRCSSQSGHNTVSWYQQALGQGPQFIFQYYREEENGRGNFPPRFSGLQFPNYSSELNVNALELDDSALYLCASSREVPGETQYFGPGTRLLVL.

The rearrangement uses TRBV5-1 and TRBJ2-7, with TRBD2 matching over 9 bases. V gave up 6 bases and J gave up 5 bases; unmatched junction bases: 15. Per germline, CDR1 SGHRS and CDR2 YFSETQ. There are 16 residues in the CDR3. In DNA form, the CDR3 reads TGCGCCAGCACCACCCGGGGGCTAGCGGGACACAACGAGCAGTACTTC. This gives the protein CASTTRGLAGHNEQYF.